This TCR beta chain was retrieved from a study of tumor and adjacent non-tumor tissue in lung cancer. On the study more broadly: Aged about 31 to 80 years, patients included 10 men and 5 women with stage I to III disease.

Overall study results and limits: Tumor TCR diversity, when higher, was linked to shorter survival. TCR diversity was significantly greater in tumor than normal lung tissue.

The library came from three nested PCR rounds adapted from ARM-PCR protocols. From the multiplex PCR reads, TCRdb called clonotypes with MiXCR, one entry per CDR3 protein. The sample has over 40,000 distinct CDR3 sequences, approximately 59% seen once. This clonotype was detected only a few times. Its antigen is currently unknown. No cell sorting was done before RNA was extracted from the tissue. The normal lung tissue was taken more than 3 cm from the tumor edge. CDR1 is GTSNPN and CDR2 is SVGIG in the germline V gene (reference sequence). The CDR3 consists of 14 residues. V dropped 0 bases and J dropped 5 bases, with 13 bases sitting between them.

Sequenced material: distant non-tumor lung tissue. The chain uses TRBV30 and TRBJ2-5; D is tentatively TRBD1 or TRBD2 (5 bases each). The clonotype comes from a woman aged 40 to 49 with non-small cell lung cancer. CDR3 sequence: CAWSVPSWGETQYF. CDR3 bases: TGTGCCTGGAGTGTACCCTCCTGGGGGGAGACCCAGTACTTC.